This T cell receptor beta chain appears in the sequencing data of a study of cytomegalovirus exposure and HLA in healthy donors. Study-level findings and limits: Among TCR beta chains, those listed as cytomegalovirus-associated numbered some 170. Cytomegalovirus status was reportedly diagnosed by the classifier with high specificity and sensitivity. Earlier findings revealed that most TCR beta V segments proved productive either about 90% or about 30% of the time. Across donors, most TCRs were seen rarely, yet some public ones were widespread.

This CDR3 region has 17 residues. V was shortened by 7 bases and J by 0 bases, with 21 bases between the two germline ends. The germline V gene has CDR1 MDHEN and CDR2 SYDVKM. As to this clone: The antigen is unknown.

Both 60 Vbeta primers and 13 Jbeta primers went into the PCR. Assay used: immunoSEQ multiplex PCR; TCRdb lists only in-frame clones, some missing. Of around 80,000 clones in the sample, around 78% were seen once. The receptor was derived from a young man in good health and CMV-seropositive. This sequence joins TRBV28 and TRBJ1-1, with a tentative D call TRBD1 (5 bases). Specimen: PBMCs. The CDR3: CASTSPSGLSMNTEAFF. The CDR3 nucleotides read TGTGCCAGCACCTCCCCCTCGGGACTGAGCATGAACACTGAAGCTTTCTTT.